This T cell receptor (beta chain) was recorded in a study of shared clonotypes between healthy human individuals. V shed 6 bases, J shed 9 bases, and the junction held 6 bases outside the gene matches. The CDR3 consists of 14 residues. Per the germline V gene, CDR1 is MNHEY and CDR2 is SMNVEV (reference sequence). Comment on this clone: Its antigen is currently unknown.

Broader study findings: What naive subsets generally showed was a larger estimated richness than memory subsets showed.

Sequenced by immunoSEQ multiplex PCR; TCRdb stores in-frame clones only, minus some. The table has about 2.4 million clones, 90% to 95% seen once; the top ten hold about 0.39%. Sequencing was done on a sample of naive CD4+ T cells from PBMCs. Subset denoted: CD45RA+ positively selected. V is TRBV27 and J is TRBJ1-6, with TRBD1 matching over 9 bases. This receptor was identified in a young man in good health. Some clones in this sample may be carry-over from other donors' samples. In DNA form, the CDR3 reads TGTGCCAGCAGGGAGACAGGGGGTGGTTCACCCCTCCACTTT. It is translated as CASRETGGGSPLHF.